This T cell receptor beta chain derives from a study of blood T cell repertoires in COVID-19. Study-level information: The United States, Italy and Spain supplied acute and convalescent COVID-19 samples.

Per the original methods: Estimates of nucleated cell counts were drawn from the amplification of reference gene primers. Sequencing used immunoSEQ multiplex PCR; TCRdb keeps in-frame clones, though not all of them. V and J calls and clone size are as listed in that table; D and trimming were resolved from the DNA. The data hold hundreds of thousands of clones, with around nine tenths observed a single time. The V segment lost 0 bases and the J segment 8 bases; nucleotides outside the gene matches: 7. The CDR3 sequence is 15 residues long. Germline V gene data show CDR1 as SGHRS and CDR2 as YFSETQ. This chain links TRBV5-1 with TRBJ2-7; 11 bases are a match to TRBD1. The specimen sequenced was peripheral blood. The clonotype comes from a woman between 18 and 29 years old who had recovered from COVID-19. The CDR3 nucleotides are TGCGCCAGCAGCTTGGGGACAGGGGGCCGTAGTCAGCAGTACGTC. Encoded protein: CASSLGTGGRSQQYV.